The 5 T cell receptor beta chains given below trace back to one sample, sequenced in a study of blood T cell repertoires in COVID-19. Profiled with immunoSEQ multiplex PCR; TCRdb holds only in-frame clones, not every one. The sample carries 300,000 to 450,000 clones, about 89% recorded once. The specimen sequenced was peripheral blood. The receptor set was obtained from a woman aged 30 to 39 with COVID-19, enrolled during active disease.

The chain joins TRBV7-8 to TRBJ2-7; TRBD1 agrees at 7 bases. V gave up 5 bases and J gave up 5 bases; unmatched junction bases: 6. The CDR3 extends over 13 amino acids. CDR1 is SGHVS and CDR2 is FQNEAQ in the germline V gene. CDR3 in amino acids: CASSRNRGNEQYV. As DNA, the CDR3 is TGTGCCAGCAGCCGAAACAGGGGCAACGAGCAGTACGTC.

This clone was seen just once. The chain joins TRBV3-1 (or the pseudogene TRBV3-2) to TRBJ2-7; 7 bases align to TRBD2. This CDR3 spans 14 amino acids. J gave up 5 bases and V 1 base, and 5 bases lay outside the gene matches. The V gene's germline CDR1 is LGHDT and CDR2 YNNKEL (reference sequence). Here the CDR3 DNA reads TGTGCCAGCAGCCAAGCGGGCGGGAGCCACGAGCAGTACGTC. Its protein product is CASSQAGGSHEQYV.

The chain recombines TRBV5-1 with TRBJ2-2; 7 bases map to TRBD2. The CDR3 is 16 amino acids. V trimming: 7 bases; J trimming: 2 bases; junction bases outside the gene matches: 11. CDR1 and CDR2 (germline): SGHRS, YFSETQ. CDR3 region: CASQPRRESNTGELFF. The DNA for the CDR3 is TGCGCCAGCCAACCCCGGCGGGAGTCTAACACCGGGGAGCTGTTTTTT.

The chain couples TRBV27 to TRBJ1-6, with 7 bases identical to TRBD1. Germline V lookup: CDR1 MNHEY, CDR2 SMNVEV (reference sequence). After removal of 3 bases from V and 5 bases from J, the junction contained 10 bases not matched to a gene. This CDR3 contains 17 residues. DNA for the CDR3: TGTGCCAGCAGTTTCTCGCCGGGACAGCGAGATAATTCACCCCTCCACTTT. Translated: CASSFSPGQRDNSPLHF.

This chain uses TRBV10-3 with TRBJ1-1, with 11 bases aligning to TRBD1. The germline V gene has CDR1 ENHRY and CDR2 SYGVKD. This CDR3 comprises 15 residues. V lost 4 bases and J lost 4; bases outside the gene matches: 5. The CDR3 loop reads CAISGHGTGGTEAFF. The CDR3 DNA reads as TGTGCCATCAGTGGGCATGGGACAGGGGGCACTGAAGCTTTCTTT.